The entry that follows covers one T cell receptor (beta chain) sequence. These data originate in a study of blood T cell repertoires in COVID-19. Study-level information: Sample material is recorded as cDNA or gDNA derived from T cells, B-cell-depleted T cells, or PBMCs.

In the original workflow: It was from reference gene primer amplification that nucleated cell counts were estimated. Profiled with immunoSEQ multiplex PCR; TCRdb holds only in-frame clones, not every one. The D gene and trimming were derived from the DNA, and the V and J assignments and clone size from that table. The top ten clones hold approximately 2.5% of a sample with about 230,000 clones, 83% of them seen once. The CDR3 is made up of 13 amino acids. Trimming cost V 6 bases and J 4 bases, with 10 bases left between them. The chain is built from TRBV12-3 or TRBV12-4 and TRBJ2-1, with D tentatively TRBD2 (5 bases). The TCR comes from an older woman with active or convalescent COVID-19. Sequencing input: peripheral blood. Written as DNA, the CDR3 is TGTGCCAGCAGGGGAGTTCAGTACAATGAGCAGTTCTTC. Protein sequence: CASRGVQYNEQFF.